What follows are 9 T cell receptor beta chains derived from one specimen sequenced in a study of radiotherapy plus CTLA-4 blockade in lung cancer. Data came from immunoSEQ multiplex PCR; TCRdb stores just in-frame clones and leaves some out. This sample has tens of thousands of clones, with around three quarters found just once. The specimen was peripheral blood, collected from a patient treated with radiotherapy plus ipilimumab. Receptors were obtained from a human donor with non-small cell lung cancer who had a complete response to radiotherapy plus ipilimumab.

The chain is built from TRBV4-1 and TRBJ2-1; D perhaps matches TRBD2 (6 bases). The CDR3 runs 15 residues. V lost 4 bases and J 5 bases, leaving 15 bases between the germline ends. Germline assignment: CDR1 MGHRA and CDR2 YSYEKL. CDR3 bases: TGCGCCAGCAGCCTGGGAGGACCGAAGAACAATGAGCAGTTCTTC. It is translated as CASSLGGPKNNEQFF.

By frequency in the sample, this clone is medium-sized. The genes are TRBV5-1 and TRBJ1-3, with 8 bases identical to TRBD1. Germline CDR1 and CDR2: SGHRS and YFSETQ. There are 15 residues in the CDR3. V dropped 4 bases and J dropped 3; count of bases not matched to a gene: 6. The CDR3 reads CASSGQGADGNTIYF. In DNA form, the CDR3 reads TGCGCCAGCAGCGGTCAGGGGGCAGATGGAAACACCATATATTTT.

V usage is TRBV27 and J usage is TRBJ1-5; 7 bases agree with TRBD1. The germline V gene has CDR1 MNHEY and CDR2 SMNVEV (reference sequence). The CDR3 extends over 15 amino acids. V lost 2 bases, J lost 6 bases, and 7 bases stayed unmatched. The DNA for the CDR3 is TGTGCCAGCAGTTTAGGGAGGGGGCTGGGTCAGCCCCAGCATTTT. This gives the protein CASSLGRGLGQPQHF.

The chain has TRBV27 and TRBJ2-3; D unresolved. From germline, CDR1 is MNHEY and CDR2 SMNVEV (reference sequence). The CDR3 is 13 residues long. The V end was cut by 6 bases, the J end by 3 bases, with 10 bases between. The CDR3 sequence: CASSLRRTDTQYF. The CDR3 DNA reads TGTGCCAGCAGCCTACGTAGAACAGATACGCAGTATTTT.

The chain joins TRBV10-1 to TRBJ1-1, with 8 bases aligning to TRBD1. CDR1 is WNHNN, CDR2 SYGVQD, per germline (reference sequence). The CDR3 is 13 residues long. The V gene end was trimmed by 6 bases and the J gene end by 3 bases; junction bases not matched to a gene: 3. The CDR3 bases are TGCGCCAGCAGCCCAGGGGGCTACACTGAAGCTTTCTTT. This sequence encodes CASSPGGYTEAFF.

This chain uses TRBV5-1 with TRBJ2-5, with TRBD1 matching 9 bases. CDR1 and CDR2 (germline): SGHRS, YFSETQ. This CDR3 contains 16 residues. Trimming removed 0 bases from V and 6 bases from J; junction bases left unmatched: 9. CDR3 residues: CASSLGPTGGGKTQYF. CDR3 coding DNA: TGCGCCAGCAGCTTGGGCCCCACAGGGGGCGGAAAGACCCAGTACTTC. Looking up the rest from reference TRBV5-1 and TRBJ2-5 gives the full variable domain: KAGVTQTPRYLIKTRGQQVTLSCSPISGHRSVSWYQQTPGQGLQFLFEYFSETQRNKGNFPGRFSGRQFSNSRSEMNVSTLELGDSALYLCASSLGPTGGGKTQYFGPGTRLLVL.

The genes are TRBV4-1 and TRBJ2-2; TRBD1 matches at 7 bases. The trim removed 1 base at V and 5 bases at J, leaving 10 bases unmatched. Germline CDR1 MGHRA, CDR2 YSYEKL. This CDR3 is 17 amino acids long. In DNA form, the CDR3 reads TGCGCCAGCAGCCAAGGTACCGGGACAGAAGGAACCGGGGAGCTGTTTTTT. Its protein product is CASSQGTGTEGTGELFF.

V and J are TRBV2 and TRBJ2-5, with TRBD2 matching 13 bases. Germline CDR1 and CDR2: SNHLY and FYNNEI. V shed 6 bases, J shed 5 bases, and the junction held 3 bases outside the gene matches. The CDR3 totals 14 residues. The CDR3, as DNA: TGTGCCAGCAGGGGACTAGCGGGGAGTGAGACCCAGTACTTC. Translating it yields CASRGLAGSETQYF.

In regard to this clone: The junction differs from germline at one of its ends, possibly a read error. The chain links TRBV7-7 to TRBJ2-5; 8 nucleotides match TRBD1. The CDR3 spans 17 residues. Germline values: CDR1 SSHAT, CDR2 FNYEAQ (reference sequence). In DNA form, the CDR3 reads TGTGCTAGCAGCTTAGGGCAGGGGGCGGGGAACCAAGAGACCCAGTACTTC. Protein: CASSLGQGAGNQETQYF.